The source of this T cell receptor (beta chain) is a study of T cell repertoires in cytomegalovirus infection. MiXCR, applied by TCRdb to the reads, yields one record per CDR3 protein. The sample includes roughly 150,000 distinct CDR3 sequences, roughly a quarter of them seen just once. Remarks on this clonotype: Its antigen remains unknown.

V trimming: 3 bases; J trimming: 1 base; junction bases outside the gene matches: 5. The length of the CDR3 is 15 residues. Study results and limitations: Clonotypes of TCR beta that were HLA-C-restricted and CMV-specific dominated the ex vivo response.

The receptor comes from a human donor in good health (CMV status not recorded). Some clones in this sample may be carry-over from other donors' samples. The rearrangement uses TRBV12-3 or TRBV12-4 and TRBJ2-5, with 7 bases that match TRBD2. The sample was PBMCs. Here the CDR3 reads CASSFRGRGQETQYF. Here the CDR3 DNA reads TGTGCCAGCAGTTTTCGCGGGAGAGGCCAAGAGACCCAGTACTTC.